A single sample gave rise to the 2 T cell receptor beta chains below, sequenced in a study of molecular identifiers for immune sequencing clone quantification (dated by TCRdb to the late 2010s). The library was obtained by PCR. Sequencer: Illumina HiSeq 4000. The raw public reads went through TCRdb reprocessing: fastp at Q25, MiXCR clone calling, in-frame beta chains kept. Every CDR3 protein is listed once, alongside the most common genes and DNA of its rows. The sample contains about 640,000 distinct CDR3 sequences, just under 20% of them found a single time. The ten biggest clones cover roughly 0.83% of the sample. Sequenced material: naive CD8+ T cells from blood, with Jurkat cell RNA spiked in. According to the study, the label for this sample's cell subset or site signals: FACS-sorted CD8+CD4-CCR7+CD45RA+ naive T cells. The receptors stem from a human donor in good health. Some libraries in this study had Jurkat cell RNA spiked in.

V gene TRBV12-3 or TRBV12-4 combines with J gene TRBJ2-1; tentative D call: TRBD2 (7 bases). CDR3 length: 16 residues. Trimming took off 1 base at V and 1 base at J, with 11 bases between the two ends. This CDR3 reads CASSLGGRGSYNEQFF. As DNA, the CDR3 is TGTGCCAGCAGTTTAGGGGGGAGGGGGTCCTACAATGAGCAGTTCTTC.

This clonotype has at least ten counts. V is TRBV7-9 and J is TRBJ2-6; D not resolved. Germline V lookup: CDR1 SEHNR, CDR2 FQNEAQ (reference sequence). This CDR3 is 15 amino acids long. V lost 6 bases and J lost 4, with 13 bases in between. The CDR3 here is CASSHTLGGANVLTF. As DNA, the CDR3 is TGTGCCAGCAGTCACACCCTGGGAGGGGCCAACGTCCTGACTTTC.